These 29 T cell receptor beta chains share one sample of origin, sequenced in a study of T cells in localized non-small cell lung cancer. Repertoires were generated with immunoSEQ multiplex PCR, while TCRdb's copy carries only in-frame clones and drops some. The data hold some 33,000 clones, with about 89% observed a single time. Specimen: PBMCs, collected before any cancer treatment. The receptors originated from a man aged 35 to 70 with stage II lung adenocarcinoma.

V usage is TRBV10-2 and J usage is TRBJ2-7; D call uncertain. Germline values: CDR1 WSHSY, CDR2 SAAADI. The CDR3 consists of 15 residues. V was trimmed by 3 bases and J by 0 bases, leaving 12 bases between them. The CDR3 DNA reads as TGCGCCAGCAGTGAATCAGTGGGCTACTCCTACGAGCAGTACTTC. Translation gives CASSESVGYSYEQYF.

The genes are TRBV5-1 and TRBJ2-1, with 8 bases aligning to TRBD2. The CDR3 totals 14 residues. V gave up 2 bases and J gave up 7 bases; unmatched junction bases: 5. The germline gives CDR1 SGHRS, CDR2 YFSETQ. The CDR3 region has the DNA TGCGCCAGCAGCTTAGAGCGGGAGCTGAATGAGCAGTTCTTC. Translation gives CASSLERELNEQFF.

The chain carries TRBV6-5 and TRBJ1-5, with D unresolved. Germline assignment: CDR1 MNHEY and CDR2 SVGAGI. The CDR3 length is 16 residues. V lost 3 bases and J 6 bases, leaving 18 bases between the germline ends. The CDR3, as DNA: TGTGCCAGCAGTTATTCGGGCGCAGGTTTTGGTCAGCCCCAGCATTTT. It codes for CASSYSGAGFGQPQHF.

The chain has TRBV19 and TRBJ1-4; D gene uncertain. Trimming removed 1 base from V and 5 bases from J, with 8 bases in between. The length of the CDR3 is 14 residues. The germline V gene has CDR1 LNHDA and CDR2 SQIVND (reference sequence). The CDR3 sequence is CASSIGRVNEKLFF. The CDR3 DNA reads TGTGCCAGTAGTATAGGGAGGGTCAATGAAAAACTGTTTTTT.

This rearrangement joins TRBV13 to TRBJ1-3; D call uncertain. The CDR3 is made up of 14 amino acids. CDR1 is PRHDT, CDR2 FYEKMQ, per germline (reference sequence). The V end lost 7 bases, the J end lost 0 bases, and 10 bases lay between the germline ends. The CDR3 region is CASTRALSGNTIYF. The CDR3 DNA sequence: TGTGCCAGCACACGGGCCCTCTCTGGAAACACCATATATTTT. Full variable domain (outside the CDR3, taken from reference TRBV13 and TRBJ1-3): AAGVIQSPRHLIKEKRETATLKCYPIPRHDTVYWYQQGPGQDPQFLISFYEKMQSDKGSIPDRFSAQQFSDYHSELNMSSLELGDSALYFCASTRALSGNTIYFGEGSWLTVV.

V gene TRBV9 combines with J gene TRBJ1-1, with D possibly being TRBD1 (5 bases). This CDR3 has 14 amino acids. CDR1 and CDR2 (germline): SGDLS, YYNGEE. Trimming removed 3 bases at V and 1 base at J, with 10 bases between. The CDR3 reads CASSAGTGNTEAFF. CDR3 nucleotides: TGTGCCAGCAGCGCGGGAACAGGGAACACTGAAGCTTTCTTT.

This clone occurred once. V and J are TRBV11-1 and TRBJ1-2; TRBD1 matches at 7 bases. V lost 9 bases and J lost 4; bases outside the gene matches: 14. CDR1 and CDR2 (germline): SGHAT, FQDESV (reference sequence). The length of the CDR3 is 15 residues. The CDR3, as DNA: TGTGCCAGTTCCCCCGGGACAGATAGAGGCTATGGCTACACCTTC. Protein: CASSPGTDRGYGYTF.

Here the CDR3 reads CASSLDGARNTGELFF. The DNA for the CDR3 is TGTGCCAGCAGCTTGGATGGGGCGCGGAACACCGGGGAGCTGTTTTTT. The chain is built from TRBV5-5 and TRBJ2-2; maybe TRBD1 (5 bases). V lost 0 bases and J 1 base, leaving 10 bases between the germline ends. The CDR3 sequence is 16 residues long. CDR1 and CDR2 (germline): SGHKS, YYEKEE (reference sequence).

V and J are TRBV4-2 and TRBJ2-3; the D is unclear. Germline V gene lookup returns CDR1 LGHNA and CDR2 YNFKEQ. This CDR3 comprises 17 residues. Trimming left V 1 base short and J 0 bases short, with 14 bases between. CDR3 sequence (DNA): TGTGCCAGCAGCCAAGGTATGGCGGATTCAAGCACAGATACGCAGTATTTT. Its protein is CASSQGMADSSTDTQYF.

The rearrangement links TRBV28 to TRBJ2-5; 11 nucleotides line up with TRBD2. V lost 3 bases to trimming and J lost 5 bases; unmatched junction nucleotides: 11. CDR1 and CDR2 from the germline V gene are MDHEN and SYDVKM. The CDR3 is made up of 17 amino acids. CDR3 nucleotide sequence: TGTGCCAGCAGTTTTCGCGAAAAACTAGCGGGAGCCGAGACCCAGTACTTC. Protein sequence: CASSFREKLAGAETQYF.

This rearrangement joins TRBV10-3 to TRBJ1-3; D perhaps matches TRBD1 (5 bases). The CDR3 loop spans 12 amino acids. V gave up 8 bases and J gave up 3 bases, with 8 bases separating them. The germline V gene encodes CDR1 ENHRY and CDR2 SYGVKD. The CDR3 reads CAIQGDGNTIYF. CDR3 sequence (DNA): TGTGCCATCCAGGGTGATGGAAACACCATATATTTT.

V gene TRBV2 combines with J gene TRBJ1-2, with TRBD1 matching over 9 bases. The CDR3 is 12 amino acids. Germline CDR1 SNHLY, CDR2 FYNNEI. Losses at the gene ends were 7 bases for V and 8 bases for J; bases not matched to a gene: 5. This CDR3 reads CASIGQGYGYTF. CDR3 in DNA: TGTGCCAGCATCGGACAGGGGTACGGCTACACCTTC.

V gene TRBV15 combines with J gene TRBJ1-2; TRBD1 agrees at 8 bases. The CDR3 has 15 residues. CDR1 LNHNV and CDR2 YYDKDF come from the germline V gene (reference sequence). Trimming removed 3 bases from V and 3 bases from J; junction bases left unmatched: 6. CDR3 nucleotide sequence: TGTGCCACCAGCAGGGGGACAGGAATCTACTATGGCTACACCTTC. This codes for CATSRGTGIYYGYTF.

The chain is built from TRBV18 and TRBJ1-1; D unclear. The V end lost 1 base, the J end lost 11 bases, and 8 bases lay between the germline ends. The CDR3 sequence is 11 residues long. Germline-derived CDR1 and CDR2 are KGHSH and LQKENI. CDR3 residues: CASSPLSGAFF. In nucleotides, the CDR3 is TGTGCCAGCTCACCACTTAGCGGGGCTTTCTTT. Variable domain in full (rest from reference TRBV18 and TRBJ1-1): NAGVMQNPRHLVRRRGQEARLRCSPMKGHSHVYWYRQLPEEGLKFMVYLQKENIIDESGMPKERFSAEFPKEGPSILRIQQVVRGDSAAYFCASSPLSGAFFGQGTRLTVV.

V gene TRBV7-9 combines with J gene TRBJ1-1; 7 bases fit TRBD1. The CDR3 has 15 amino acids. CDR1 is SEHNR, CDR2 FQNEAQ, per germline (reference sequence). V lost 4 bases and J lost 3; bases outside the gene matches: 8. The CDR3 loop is CASSYRQGGDTEAFF. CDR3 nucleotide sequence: TGTGCCAGCAGCTATCGACAGGGAGGGGACACTGAAGCTTTCTTT.

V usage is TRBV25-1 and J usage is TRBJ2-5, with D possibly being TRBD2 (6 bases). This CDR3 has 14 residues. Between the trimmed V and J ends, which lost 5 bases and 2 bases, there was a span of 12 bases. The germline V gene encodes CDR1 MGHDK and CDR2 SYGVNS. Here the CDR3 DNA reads TGTGCCAGCAGTCTTTCGGGACTGCAAGAGACCCAGTACTTC. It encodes CASSLSGLQETQYF.

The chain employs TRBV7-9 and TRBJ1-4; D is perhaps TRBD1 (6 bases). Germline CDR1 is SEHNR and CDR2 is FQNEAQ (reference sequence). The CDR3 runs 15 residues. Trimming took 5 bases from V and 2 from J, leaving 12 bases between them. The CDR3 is CASSPLGGTNEKLFF. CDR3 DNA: TGTGCCAGCAGCCCTTTAGGGGGGACTAATGAAAAACTGTTTTTT.

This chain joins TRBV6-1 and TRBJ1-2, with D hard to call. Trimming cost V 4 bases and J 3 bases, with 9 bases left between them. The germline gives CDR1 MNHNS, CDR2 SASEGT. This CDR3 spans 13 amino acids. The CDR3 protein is CASSATSDYGYTF. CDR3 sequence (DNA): TGTGCCAGCAGTGCTACTAGCGACTATGGCTACACCTTC.

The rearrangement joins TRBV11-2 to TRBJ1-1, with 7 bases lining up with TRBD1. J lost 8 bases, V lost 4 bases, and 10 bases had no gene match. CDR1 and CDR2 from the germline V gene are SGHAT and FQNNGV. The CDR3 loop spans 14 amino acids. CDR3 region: CASSWTGTALEAFF. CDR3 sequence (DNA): TGTGCCAGCAGCTGGACCGGGACAGCGCTGGAAGCTTTCTTT.

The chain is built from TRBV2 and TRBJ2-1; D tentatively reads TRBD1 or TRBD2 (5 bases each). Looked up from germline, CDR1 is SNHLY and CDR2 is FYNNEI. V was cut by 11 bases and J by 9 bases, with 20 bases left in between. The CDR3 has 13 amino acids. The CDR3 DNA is TGTGCCGGCTCCGGGACGGTTTTTCCTGAGCAGTTCTTC. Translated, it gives CAGSGTVFPEQFF.

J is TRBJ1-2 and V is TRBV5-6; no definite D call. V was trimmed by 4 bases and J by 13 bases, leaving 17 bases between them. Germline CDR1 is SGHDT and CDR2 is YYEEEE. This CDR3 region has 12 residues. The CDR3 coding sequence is TGTGCCAGCAGCCCGGACGGTCTAAGTAGCACCTTC. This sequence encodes CASSPDGLSSTF.

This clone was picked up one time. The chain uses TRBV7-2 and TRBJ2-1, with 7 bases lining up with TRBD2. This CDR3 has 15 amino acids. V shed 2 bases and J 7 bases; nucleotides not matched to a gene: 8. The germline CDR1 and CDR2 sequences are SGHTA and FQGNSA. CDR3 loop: CASSLPGLISNEQFF. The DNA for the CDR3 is TGTGCCAGCAGCTTACCGGGACTAATTTCTAATGAGCAGTTCTTC. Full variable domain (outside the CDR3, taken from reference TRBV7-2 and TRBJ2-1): GAGVSQSPSNKVTEKGKDVELRCDPISGHTALYWYRQSLGQGLEFLIYFQGNSAPDKSGLPSDRFSAERTGGSVSTLTIQRTQQEDSAVYLCASSLPGLISNEQFFGPGTRLTVL.

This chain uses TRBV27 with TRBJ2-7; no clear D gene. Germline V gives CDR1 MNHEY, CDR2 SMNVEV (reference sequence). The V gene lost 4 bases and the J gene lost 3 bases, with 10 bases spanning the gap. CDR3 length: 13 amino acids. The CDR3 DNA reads TGTGCCAGCAGTTCTCAGCTCTTCTACGAGCAGTACTTC. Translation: CASSSQLFYEQYF.

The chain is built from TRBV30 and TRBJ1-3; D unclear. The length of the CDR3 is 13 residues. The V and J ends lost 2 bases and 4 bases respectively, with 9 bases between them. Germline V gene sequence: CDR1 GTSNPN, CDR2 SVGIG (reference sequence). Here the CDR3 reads CAWSPLAGNTIYF. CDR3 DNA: TGTGCCTGGAGTCCCCTTGCGGGAAACACCATATATTTT.

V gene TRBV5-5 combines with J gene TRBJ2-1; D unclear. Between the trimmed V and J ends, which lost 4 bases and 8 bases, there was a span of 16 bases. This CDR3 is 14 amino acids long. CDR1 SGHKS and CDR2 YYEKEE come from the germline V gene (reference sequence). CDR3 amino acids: CASSLGSVGDEQFF. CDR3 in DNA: TGTGCCAGCAGCCTCGGGTCGGTCGGAGATGAGCAGTTCTTC.

CDR3 protein: CASSPGRISYNSPLHF. The CDR3 DNA reads as TGTGCCAGCAGCCCGGGACGAATCTCCTATAATTCACCCCTCCACTTT. This sequence joins TRBV7-8 and TRBJ1-6; the D gene is possibly TRBD1 (5 bases). The germline V gene encodes CDR1 SGHVS and CDR2 FQNEAQ. Trimming took off 5 bases at V and 0 bases at J, with 11 bases between the two ends. The CDR3 extends over 16 amino acids.

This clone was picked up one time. The CDR3 DNA sequence: TGTGCCAGCAGCTTTACCGCGGGACAACTTTCTTACGAGCAGTACTTC. This translates into CASSFTAGQLSYEQYF. This chain joins TRBV11-2 and TRBJ2-7; D is perhaps TRBD1 or TRBD2 (6 bases each). The CDR3 is 16 residues long. Germline assignment: CDR1 SGHAT and CDR2 FQNNGV. V lost 3 bases and J 4 bases, leaving 19 bases between the germline ends.

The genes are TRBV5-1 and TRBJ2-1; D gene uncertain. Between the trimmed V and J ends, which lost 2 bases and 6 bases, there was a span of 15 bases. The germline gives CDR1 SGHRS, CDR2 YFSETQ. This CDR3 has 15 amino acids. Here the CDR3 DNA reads TGCGCCAGCAGCTTTAACGGAGCCCCACCCAATGAGCAGTTCTTC. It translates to CASSFNGAPPNEQFF.

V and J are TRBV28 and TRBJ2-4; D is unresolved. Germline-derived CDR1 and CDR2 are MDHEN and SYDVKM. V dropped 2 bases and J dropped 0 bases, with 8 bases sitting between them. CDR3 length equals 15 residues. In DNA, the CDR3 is TGTGCCAGCAGTTTAAGAACGGCAGCCAAAAACATTCAGTACTTC. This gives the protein CASSLRTAAKNIQYF. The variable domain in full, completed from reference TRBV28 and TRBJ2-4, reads DVKVTQSSRYLVKRTGEKVFLECVQDMDHENMFWYRQDPGLGLRLIYFSYDVKMKEKGDIPEGYSVSREKKERFSLILESASTNQTSMYLCASSLRTAAKNIQYFGAGTRLSVL.